This TCR beta chain stems from a study of cytomegalovirus exposure and HLA in healthy donors. 60 Vbeta and 13 Jbeta primers were used in PCR. This table comes from immunoSEQ multiplex PCR, and its TCRdb copy is limited to in-frame clones, with some not included. Here the sample spans about 160,000 clones, more than 75% being singletons. A remark on this clone: The antigen is not known.

Study outcomes and limitations: In a later analysis, most CMV-associated TCR beta chains appeared HLA-restricted. In vitro checks showed that a few CMV-associated chains really do target CMV antigens.

This CDR3 is built from 11 residues. Per germline, CDR1 SQVTM and CDR2 ANQGSEA. Between the trimmed V and J ends, which lost 5 bases and 4 bases, there was a span of 8 bases. This rearrangement joins TRBV29-1 to TRBJ2-5, with D tentatively TRBD1 (6 bases). This clonotype originated in a girl between 5 and 17 years old in good health and CMV-seropositive. Sequenced input: PBMCs. This CDR3 reads CSVLGAETQYF. For the CDR3, the DNA is TGCAGCGTTTTGGGGGCAGAGACCCAGTACTTC.